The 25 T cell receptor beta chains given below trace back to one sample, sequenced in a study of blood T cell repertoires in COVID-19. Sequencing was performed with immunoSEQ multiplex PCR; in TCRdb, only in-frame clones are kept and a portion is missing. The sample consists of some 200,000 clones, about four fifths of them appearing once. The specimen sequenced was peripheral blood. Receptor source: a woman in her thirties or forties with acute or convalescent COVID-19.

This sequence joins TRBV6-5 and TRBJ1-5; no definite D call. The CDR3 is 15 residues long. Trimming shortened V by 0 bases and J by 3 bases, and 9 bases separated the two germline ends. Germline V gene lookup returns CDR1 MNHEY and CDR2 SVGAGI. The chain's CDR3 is CASSYSPGINQPQHF. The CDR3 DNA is TGTGCCAGCAGTTACTCTCCAGGTATCAATCAGCCCCAGCATTTT.

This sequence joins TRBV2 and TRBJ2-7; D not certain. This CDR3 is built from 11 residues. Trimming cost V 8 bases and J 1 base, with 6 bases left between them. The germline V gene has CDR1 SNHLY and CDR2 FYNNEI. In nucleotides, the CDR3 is TGTGCCAGCCTTATGTCCTACGAGCAGTACTTC. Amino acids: CASLMSYEQYF. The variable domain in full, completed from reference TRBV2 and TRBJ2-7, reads EPEVTQTPSHQVTQMGQEVILRCVPISNHLYFYWYRQILGQKVEFLVSFYNNEISEKSEIFDDQFSVERPDGSNFTLKIRSTKLEDSAMYFCASLMSYEQYFGPGTRLTVT.

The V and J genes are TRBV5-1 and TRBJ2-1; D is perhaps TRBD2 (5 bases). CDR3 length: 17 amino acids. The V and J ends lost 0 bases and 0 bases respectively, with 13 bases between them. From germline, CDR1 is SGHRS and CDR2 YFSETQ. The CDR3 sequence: CASSLVVTTISYNEQFF. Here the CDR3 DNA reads TGCGCCAGCAGCTTGGTGGTGACTACCATCTCCTACAATGAGCAGTTCTTC.

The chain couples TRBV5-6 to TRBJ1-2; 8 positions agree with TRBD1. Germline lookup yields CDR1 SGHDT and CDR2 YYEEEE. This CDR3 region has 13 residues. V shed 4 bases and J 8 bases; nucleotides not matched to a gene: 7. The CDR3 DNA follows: TGTGCCAGCAGCCGAAGGGCAGGGGGCGGCTACACCTTC. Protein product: CASSRRAGGGYTF.

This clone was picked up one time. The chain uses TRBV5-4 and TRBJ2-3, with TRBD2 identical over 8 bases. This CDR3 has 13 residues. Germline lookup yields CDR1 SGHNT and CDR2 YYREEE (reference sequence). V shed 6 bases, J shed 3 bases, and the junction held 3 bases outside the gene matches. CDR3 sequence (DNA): TGTGCCAGCAAGCGGGAGCCGACAGATACGCAGTATTTT. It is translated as CASKREPTDTQYF.

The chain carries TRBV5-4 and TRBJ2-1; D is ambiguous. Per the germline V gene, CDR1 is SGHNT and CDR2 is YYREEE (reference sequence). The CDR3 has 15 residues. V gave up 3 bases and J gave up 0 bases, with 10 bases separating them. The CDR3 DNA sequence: TGTGCCAGCAGCTCCCCACCAGGCTCCTACAATGAGCAGTTCTTC. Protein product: CASSSPPGSYNEQFF.

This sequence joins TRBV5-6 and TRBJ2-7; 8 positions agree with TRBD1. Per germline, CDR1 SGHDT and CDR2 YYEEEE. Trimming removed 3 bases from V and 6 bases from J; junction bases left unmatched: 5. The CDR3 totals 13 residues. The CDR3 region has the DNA TGTGCCAGCAGCTCTATTACAGGGGGCGAGCAGTACTTC. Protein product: CASSSITGGEQYF.

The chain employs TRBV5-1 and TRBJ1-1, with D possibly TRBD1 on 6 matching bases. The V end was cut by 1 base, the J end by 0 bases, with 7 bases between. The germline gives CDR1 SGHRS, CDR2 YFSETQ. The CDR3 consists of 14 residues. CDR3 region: CASSLRTVNTEAFF. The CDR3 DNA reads TGCGCCAGCAGCTTGAGGACAGTGAACACTGAAGCTTTCTTT.

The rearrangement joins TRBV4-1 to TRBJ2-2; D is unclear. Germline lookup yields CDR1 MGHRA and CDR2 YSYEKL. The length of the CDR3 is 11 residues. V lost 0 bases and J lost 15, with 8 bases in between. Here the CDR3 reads CASSQDRLLFF. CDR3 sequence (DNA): TGCGCCAGCAGCCAAGATAGACTCTTGTTTTTT.

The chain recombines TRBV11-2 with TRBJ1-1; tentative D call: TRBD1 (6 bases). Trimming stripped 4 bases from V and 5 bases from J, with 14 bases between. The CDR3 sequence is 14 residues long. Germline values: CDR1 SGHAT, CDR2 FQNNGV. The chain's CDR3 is CASSSSRGLTEAFF. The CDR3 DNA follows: TGTGCCAGCAGCTCTTCGAGGGGGTTGACTGAAGCTTTCTTT.

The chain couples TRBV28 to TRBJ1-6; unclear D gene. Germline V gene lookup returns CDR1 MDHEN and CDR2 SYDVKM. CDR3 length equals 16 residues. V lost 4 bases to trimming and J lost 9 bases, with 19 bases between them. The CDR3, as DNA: TGTGCCAGCAGTTGGTTGGATTCAACTAGGGCTTCACCCCTCCACTTT. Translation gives CASSWLDSTRASPLHF. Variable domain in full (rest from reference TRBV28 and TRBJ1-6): DVKVTQSSRYLVKRTGEKVFLECVQDMDHENMFWYRQDPGLGLRLIYFSYDVKMKEKGDIPEGYSVSREKKERFSLILESASTNQTSMYLCASSWLDSTRASPLHFGNGTRLTVT.

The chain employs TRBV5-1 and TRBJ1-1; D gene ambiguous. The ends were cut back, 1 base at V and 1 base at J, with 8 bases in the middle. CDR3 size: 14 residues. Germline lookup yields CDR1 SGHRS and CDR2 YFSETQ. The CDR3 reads CASSLNSRNTEAFF. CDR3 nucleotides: TGCGCCAGCAGCTTGAACAGTAGGAACACTGAAGCTTTCTTT.

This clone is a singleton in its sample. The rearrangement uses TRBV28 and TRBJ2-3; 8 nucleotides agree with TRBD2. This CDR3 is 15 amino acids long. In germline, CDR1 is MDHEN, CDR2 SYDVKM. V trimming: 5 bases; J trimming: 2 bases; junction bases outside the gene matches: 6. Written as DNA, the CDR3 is TGTGCCAGCAGTGGGTACGGGAGGGCCACAGATACGCAGTATTTT. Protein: CASSGYGRATDTQYF.

In DNA, the CDR3 is TGCGCCAGCAGTGAGACGGGATCTGGGGCCAACGTCCTGACTTTC. Its translation is CASSETGSGANVLTF. This chain links TRBV10-1 with TRBJ2-6; D might be TRBD2 (5 bases). CDR1 is WNHNN, CDR2 SYGVQD, per germline (reference sequence). The CDR3 extends over 15 amino acids. The V end was cut by 2 bases, the J end by 1 base, with 6 bases between.

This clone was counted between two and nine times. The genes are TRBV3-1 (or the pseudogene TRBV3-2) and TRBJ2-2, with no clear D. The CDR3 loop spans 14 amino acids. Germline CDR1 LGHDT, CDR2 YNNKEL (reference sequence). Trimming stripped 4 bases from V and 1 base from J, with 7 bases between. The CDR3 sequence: CASSPYRNTGELFF. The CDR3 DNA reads TGTGCCAGCAGCCCATACAGGAACACCGGGGAGCTGTTTTTT.

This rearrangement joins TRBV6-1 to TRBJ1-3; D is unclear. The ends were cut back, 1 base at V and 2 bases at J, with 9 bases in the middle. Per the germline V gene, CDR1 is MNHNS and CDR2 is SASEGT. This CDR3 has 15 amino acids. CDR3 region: CASSEGTNPGNTIYF. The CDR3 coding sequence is TGTGCCAGCAGTGAAGGTACTAACCCTGGAAACACCATATATTTT.

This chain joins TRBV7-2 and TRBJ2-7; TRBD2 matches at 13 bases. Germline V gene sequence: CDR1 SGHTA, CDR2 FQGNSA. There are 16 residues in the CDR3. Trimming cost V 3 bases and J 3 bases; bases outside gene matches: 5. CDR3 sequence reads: CASSLGLAGSNYEQYF. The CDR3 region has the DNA TGTGCCAGCAGCTTGGGACTAGCGGGAAGTAACTACGAGCAGTACTTC.

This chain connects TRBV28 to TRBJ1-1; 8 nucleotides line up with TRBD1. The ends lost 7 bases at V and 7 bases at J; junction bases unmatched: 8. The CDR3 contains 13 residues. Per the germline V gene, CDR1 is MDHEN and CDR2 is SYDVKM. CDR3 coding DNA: TGTGCCAGCATGACAGGGGCCCGGATTGAAGCTTTCTTT. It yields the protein CASMTGARIEAFF. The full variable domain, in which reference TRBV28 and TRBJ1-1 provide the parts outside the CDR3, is DVKVTQSSRYLVKRTGEKVFLECVQDMDHENMFWYRQDPGLGLRLIYFSYDVKMKEKGDIPEGYSVSREKKERFSLILESASTNQTSMYLCASMTGARIEAFFGQGTRLTVV.

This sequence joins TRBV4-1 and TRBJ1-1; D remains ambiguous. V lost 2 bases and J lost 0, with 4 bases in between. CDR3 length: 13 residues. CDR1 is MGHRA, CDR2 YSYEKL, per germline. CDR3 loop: CASSQNLNTEAFF. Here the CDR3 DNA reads TGCGCCAGCAGCCAAAACTTGAACACTGAAGCTTTCTTT.

The CDR3 reads CASSQVTGSVTKNIQYF. As DNA, the CDR3 is TGTGCCAGCAGCCAAGTAACAGGGAGTGTTACCAAAAACATTCAGTACTTC. The chain joins TRBV14 to TRBJ2-4, with a possible D match to TRBD1 (6 bases). Trimming took off 1 base at V and 2 bases at J, with 15 bases between the two ends. The V gene's germline CDR1 is SGHDN and CDR2 FVKESK. The CDR3 length is 17 residues.

Here the CDR3 reads CSASPGGDTDTQYF. CDR3 sequence (DNA): TGCAGTGCTAGTCCTGGGGGGGACACAGATACGCAGTATTTT. J is TRBJ2-3 and V is TRBV20-1; 7 bases agree with TRBD2. Germline V gene lookup returns CDR1 DFQATT and CDR2 SNEGSKA (reference sequence). V lost 3 bases and J lost 2; bases outside the gene matches: 5. The CDR3 is made up of 14 amino acids.

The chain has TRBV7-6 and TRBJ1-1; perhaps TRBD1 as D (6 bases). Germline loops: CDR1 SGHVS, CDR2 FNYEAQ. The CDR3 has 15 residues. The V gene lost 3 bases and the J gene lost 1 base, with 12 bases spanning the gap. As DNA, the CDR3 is TGTGCCAGCAGCTTCAGTCAGGGGTGGAACACTGAAGCTTTCTTT. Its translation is CASSFSQGWNTEAFF.

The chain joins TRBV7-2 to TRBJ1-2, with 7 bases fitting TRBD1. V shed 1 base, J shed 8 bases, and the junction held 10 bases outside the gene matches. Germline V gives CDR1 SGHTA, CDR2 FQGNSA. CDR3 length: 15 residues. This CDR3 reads CASSLGSTGSEGYTF. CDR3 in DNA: TGTGCCAGCAGCTTAGGATCGACAGGGTCGGAAGGCTACACCTTC. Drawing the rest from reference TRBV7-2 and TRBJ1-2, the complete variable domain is GAGVSQSPSNKVTEKGKDVELRCDPISGHTALYWYRQSLGQGLEFLIYFQGNSAPDKSGLPSDRFSAERTGGSVSTLTIQRTQQEDSAVYLCASSLGSTGSEGYTFGSGTRLTVV.

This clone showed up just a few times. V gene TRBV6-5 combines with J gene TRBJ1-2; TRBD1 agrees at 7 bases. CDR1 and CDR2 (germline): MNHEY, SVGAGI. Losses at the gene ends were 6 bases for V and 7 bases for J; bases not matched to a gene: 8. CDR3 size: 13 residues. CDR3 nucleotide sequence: TGTGCCAGCAGGACGGACAGGAAAGGTGGCTACACCTTC. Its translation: CASRTDRKGGYTF.

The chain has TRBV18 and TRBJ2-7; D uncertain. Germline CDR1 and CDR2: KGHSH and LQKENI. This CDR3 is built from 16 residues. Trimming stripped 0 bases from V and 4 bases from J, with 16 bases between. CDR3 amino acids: CASSPPSSRSLYEQYF. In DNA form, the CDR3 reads TGTGCCAGCTCACCACCTAGCAGCCGGTCCTTGTACGAGCAGTACTTC.